The T cell receptor (beta chain) described here comes from a study of blood T cell repertoires in COVID-19. Profiling relied on immunoSEQ multiplex PCR, and the TCRdb table lists in-frame clones only, not all of them. The sample contains 50,000 to 70,000 clones, about 82% of which appear only once. From germline, CDR1 is LNHDA and CDR2 SQIVND (reference sequence). The V end lost 6 bases, the J end lost 3 bases, and 22 bases lay between the germline ends. The CDR3 runs 17 residues. The sample was peripheral blood. The genes are TRBV19 and TRBJ2-3, with D perhaps TRBD2 (6 bases). The receptor was derived from a middle-aged man with active COVID-19. CDR3 nucleotides: TGTGCCAGTAGGGACCGCACCGGGACTGGAACTACAGATACGCAGTATTTT. As protein: CASRDRTGTGTTDTQYF. Full variable domain (outside the CDR3, taken from reference TRBV19 and TRBJ2-3): DGGITQSPKYLFRKEGQNVTLSCEQNLNHDAMYWYRQDPGQGLRLIYYSQIVNDFQKGDIAEGYSVSREKKESFPLTVTSAQKNPTAFYLCASRDRTGTGTTDTQYFGPGTRLTVL.